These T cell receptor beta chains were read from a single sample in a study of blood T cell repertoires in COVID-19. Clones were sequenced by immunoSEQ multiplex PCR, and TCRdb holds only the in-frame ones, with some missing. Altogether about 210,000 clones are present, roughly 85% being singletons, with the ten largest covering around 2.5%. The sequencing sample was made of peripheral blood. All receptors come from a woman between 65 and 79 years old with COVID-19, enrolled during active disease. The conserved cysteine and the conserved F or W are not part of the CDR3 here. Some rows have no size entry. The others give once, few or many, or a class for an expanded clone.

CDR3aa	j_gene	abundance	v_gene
ATSDSAGQGARGYT	TRBJ1-2	NA	TRBV24-1
ASSLAGTYNSPLH	TRBJ1-6	NA	TRBV11-2
ASSWDRANEQF	TRBJ2-1	NA	TRBV7-8
AITGGRVGYT	TRBJ1-2	NA	TRBV6-1
ASSLVARGRDANYGYT	TRBJ1-2	NA	TRBV5-4
ASSSSGTSTDTQY	TRBJ2-3	NA	TRBV11-2
ASSQDGGVGNTIY	TRBJ1-3	NA	TRBV14
ASAGLAGESGELF	TRBJ2-2	NA	TRBV5-1
ASSRLGQRANTGELF	TRBJ2-2	once	TRBV3-1/TRBV3-2
ATAPTGGETQY	TRBJ2-5	NA	TRBV6-5
ASSEQPAGTSGKGEQF	TRBJ2-1	NA	TRBV6-1
ASSFSRVKDTQY	TRBJ2-3	NA	TRBV11-3
AISESWGRGYGYT	TRBJ1-2	NA	TRBV10-3
ASSPGTGGSYEQY	TRBJ2-7	NA	TRBV5-1
ASGGRSPKPQH	TRBJ1-5	NA	TRBV28
ASSYDAGDYEQY	TRBJ2-7	NA	TRBV6-5
ATSESYYRDSNPKSSYNEQF	TRBJ2-1	NA	TRBV24-1
ASSLLLAGERDTQY	TRBJ2-3	NA	TRBV11-2
ASSPRPNFAEAF	TRBJ1-1	NA	TRBV9
ASSFSVITGELF	TRBJ2-2	once	TRBV27
ASSPPGRGGTYTEAF	TRBJ1-1	NA	TRBV18
ASSTGGWEQY	TRBJ2-7	NA	TRBV19
ASSPSGGGRAHEQY	TRBJ2-7	NA	TRBV13
ASSYGGTGKGEQY	TRBJ2-7	few	TRBV6-5
ASSPRANEKLF	TRBJ1-4	NA	TRBV12-3/TRBV12-4
ASSLGQGEEKLF	TRBJ1-4	NA	TRBV4-3
ASIGQGSYEQY	TRBJ2-7	NA	TRBV27
SGGQANNEKLF	TRBJ1-4	NA	TRBV29-1
ASSYSNEQF	TRBJ2-1	NA	TRBV6-5
ASTITGRNQPQH	TRBJ1-5	NA	TRBV6-5
ASTHGRTSGIRELF	TRBJ2-2	NA	TRBV25-1
SVRQGPSYGYT	TRBJ1-2	NA	TRBV29-1
ASSAYFGGTVYNEQF	TRBJ2-1	NA	TRBV6-2/TRBV6-3
AWSTSSGRVTDTQY	TRBJ2-3	NA	TRBV30
ASSTSGGGSTDTQY	TRBJ2-3	NA	TRBV6-4
ASSFGGQDAIGPQH	TRBJ1-5	few	TRBV27
ASSRQPGDRAYNEQF	TRBJ2-1	once	TRBV5-1
ASSPYEAGGYNEQF	TRBJ2-1	NA	TRBV11-3
AWSEGNYYEQY	TRBJ2-7	NA	TRBV30
ASSELTGIFNSPLH	TRBJ1-6	once	TRBV2
ASSPRPQGENTEAF	TRBJ1-1	NA	TRBV18
ASSPTVAAETQY	TRBJ2-5	NA	TRBV19
ASSVTGTGNQPQH	TRBJ1-5	once	TRBV9
ASSSQGRVYGYT	TRBJ1-2	once	TRBV5-1
ASSQVTRYGYT	TRBJ1-2	NA	TRBV4-1
ASSPPSSGGPYNEQF	TRBJ2-1	NA	TRBV18
ASSLGAGGANYEQY	TRBJ2-7	NA	TRBV5-8
ASSRTGGFFGSYNEQF	TRBJ2-1	NA	TRBV25-1
ASSELSGTGASYEQY	TRBJ2-7	NA	TRBV6-1
ASSLTGGEQY	TRBJ2-7	NA	TRBV5-1